This T cell receptor (beta chain) is drawn from a study of blood T cell repertoires in COVID-19. The overall study: Sources were T cells, B-cell-depleted T cells, or PBMCs; the material itself was cDNA or gDNA.

The germline V gene has CDR1 MNHEY and CDR2 SMNVEV (reference sequence). The CDR3 totals 14 residues. The J segment lost 3 bases and the V segment lost 5 bases, leaving 4 bases of the junction unmatched. In the source study's methods: Amplification of reference gene primers was used by the study to estimate nucleated cell counts. Here immunoSEQ multiplex PCR was the method, and the copy in TCRdb shows in-frame clones only, minus some. That table supplies the V and J calls and clone size; D and trimming were determined from the DNA. The sample consists of about 100,000 clones, approximately 88% of them appearing once.

V gene TRBV27 combines with J gene TRBJ2-7; 10 nucleotides agree with TRBD2. Material for sequencing was peripheral blood. This TCR was recovered from a woman in her sixties with acute or convalescent COVID-19. CDR3 loop: CASSRTSGDYEQYF. For the CDR3, the DNA is TGTGCCAGCAGTCGGACTAGCGGAGACTACGAGCAGTACTTC.